This T cell receptor (beta chain) was captured in a study of glioma-infiltrating T cells after dendritic cell vaccination. In the study overall: Between the early 2000s and the early 2010s, patients got autologous tumor lysate-pulsed dendritic cell vaccines. The vaccine used monocyte-derived dendritic cells pulsed overnight with autologous tumor lysate.

Points from the study as a whole: TCR clonality showed no direct relationship with survival.

Amplification used 60 V beta primers and 13 J beta primers. Some clones are missing from TCRdb's copy, which holds only in-frame ones; the method was immunoSEQ multiplex PCR. In the table there are 100,000 or so clones, about 85% of which are singletons. With respect to this clone: Its antigen is still unknown.

The time point: after dendritic cell vaccination, including at tumor progression/relapse. Losses at the gene ends were 4 bases for V and 7 bases for J; bases not matched to a gene: 9. Germline-derived CDR1 and CDR2 are SGHTA and FQGNSA. CDR3 length equals 14 residues. Sequenced here: blood, sampled after dendritic cell vaccination. The TCR was taken from a human donor with glioblastoma. This chain connects TRBV7-2 to TRBJ1-2; the match to TRBD1 covers 7 bases. CDR3 in amino acids: CASSSGDRAGGYTF. In DNA form, the CDR3 reads TGTGCCAGCAGCTCCGGAGACAGGGCTGGTGGCTACACCTTC.